This T cell receptor beta chain was identified during a study of neoadjuvant anti-PD-1 for oral cavity cancer. Study information: Around day 43, patients without progression received a fourth nivolumab dose before surgery.

Sequenced by immunoSEQ multiplex PCR; TCRdb stores in-frame clones only, minus some. The sample records about 81,000 clones, roughly 80% being singletons. Germline CDR1 MNHEY, CDR2 SVGAGI. V was trimmed by 6 bases and J by 0 bases, leaving 15 bases between them. The CDR3 runs 15 residues. Turning to this clone: Its antigen remains unknown.

Regarding the study as a whole: Pretreatment Treg/Th17 ratio correlated inversely with post-treatment tumor clonality.

This rearrangement joins TRBV6-5 to TRBJ2-7, with TRBD1 as a possible D gene (6 bases). The sequence came from a person aged 35-79 years with oral cavity squamous cell carcinoma. Sequenced here: PBMCs, sampled before nivolumab (anti-PD-1) treatment. CDR3 in DNA: TGTGCCAGCAGCCGGACGGACAGCCCCTCCTACGAGCAGTACTTC. The encoded protein is CASSRTDSPSYEQYF.